This T cell receptor (beta chain) was identified during a study of a mutant IDH1 vaccine in newly diagnosed glioma. Worth noting for this clone: Its cognate antigen is unknown.

This table comes from immunoSEQ multiplex PCR, and its TCRdb copy is limited to in-frame clones, with some not included. The sample consists of 50,000 to 75,000 clones, around 84% of them appearing once. Study findings and constraints: Among patients, around 93% showed immune responses induced by the vaccine.

The time point denotes: week 5, during vaccination. It was 300 ug of mutant IDH1 20-mer peptide that made up each vaccine dose, given with topical imiquimod. The CDR3 consists of 15 residues. Germline-derived CDR1 and CDR2 are SGHTA and FQGTGA. Trimming removed 1 base from V and 4 bases from J, with 13 bases in between. The clonotype was recovered from a woman between 45 and 65 years old with glioma. This specimen was PBMCs, taken from a glioma patient whose treatment included an IDH1 peptide vaccine. V and J are TRBV7-3 and TRBJ1-2; the D gene is possibly TRBD1 (5 bases). The CDR3 region is CASSLIGGDLYGYTF. In DNA, the CDR3 is TGTGCCAGCAGCTTAATTGGGGGGGATCTCTATGGCTACACCTTC.